Listed below are T cell receptor beta chains from one sample, sequenced in a study of neurological immune-mediated disorders. MiXCR, applied by TCRdb to the 5' RACE reads, yields one record per CDR3 protein. Among roughly 66,000 distinct CDR3 sequences listed, approximately 5% were seen once. The sequencing sample was made of PBMCs. The receptors come from a woman in her 70s with multiple sclerosis. Each CDR3 is given with its conserved first and last residue. Fields, in order: clone size, D gene, J gene, V gene, CDR3 DNA, CDR3 protein. D genes are given only for firm matches. Clone size is not always given. Where it is, it says once, few, many or a class for expanded clones.

many | TRBD1 | TRBJ1-2 | TRBV5-1 | TGCGCCAGCAGCACCCCGGGACAGGGGGCTTCTGGCTATGGCTACACCTTC | CASSTPGQGASGYGYTF
many | NA | TRBJ2-3 | TRBV6-5 | TGTGCCAGCAGTTACTACTTTCCAACTAGCACAGATACGCAGTATTTT | CASSYYFPTSTDTQYF
many | NA | TRBJ2-7 | TRBV25-1 | TGTGCCAGCAGGACCTCAGGGACAACCTACGAGCAGTACTTC | CASRTSGTTYEQYF
many | NA | TRBJ1-2 | TRBV6-5 | TGTGCCAGCAACCGGGGAAGCCCCCGATATGGCTACACCTTC | CASNRGSPRYGYTF
few | NA | TRBJ2-7 | TRBV30 | TGTGCCTGGAGTGGACGGGGGAACTCCTACGAGCAGTACTTC | CAWSGRGNSYEQYF
many | TRBD2 | TRBJ2-1 | TRBV4-3 | TGCGCCAGCAGCCAAGATGCTAGCGGGAGAAATGAGCAGTTCTTC | CASSQDASGRNEQFF
many | TRBD2 | TRBJ2-1 | TRBV20-1 | TGCAGTGCTAGAGGGCCTAGCGGGAACAATGAGCAGTTCTTC | CSARGPSGNNEQFF
many | TRBD1 | TRBJ2-7 | TRBV30 | TGTGCCTGGAGTCTGGGACAGGGGAGAGAGCAGTACTTC | CAWSLGQGREQYF
many | TRBD2 | TRBJ2-7 | TRBV27 | TGTGCCAGCACACCGACTAGCGGGAGCTACGAGCAGTACTTC | CASTPTSGSYEQYF
many | NA | TRBJ1-1 | TRBV20-1 | TGCAGTGCTAGAAAGCTCGGGATAGGGACTGAAGCTTTCTTT | CSARKLGIGTEAFF
many | TRBD1 | TRBJ1-2 | TRBV3-1 | TGTGCCAGCAGCCCCTTAAGGGACAGCTATGGCTACACCTTC | CASSPLRDSYGYTF
many | TRBD1 | TRBJ1-2 | TRBV10-3 | TGTGCCATCAGAGGAGGACAGGGATCATTCTATGGCTACACCTTC | CAIRGGQGSFYGYTF
many | NA | TRBJ1-4 | TRBV29-1 | TGCAGCGTTTCCAAAGGGGGAGGAGATGAAAAACTGTTTTTT | CSVSKGGGDEKLFF
many | TRBD2 | TRBJ2-7 | TRBV4-3 | TGCGCCAGCAGCCAGCTAGCGGGAGGTTTAGAGCAGTACTTC | CASSQLAGGLEQYF
many | TRBD2 | TRBJ2-2 | TRBV6-5 | TGTGCCAGCAGTTACTCGGGTGCGGGAGGGCCAGACGGGGAGCTGTTTTTT | CASSYSGAGGPDGELFF
NA | TRBD1 | TRBJ2-1 | TRBV27 | TGTGCCAGCAGTTTATCGGTACAGGGGGTGGCCTCCTACAATGAGCAGTTCTTC | CASSLSVQGVASYNEQFF
many | NA | TRBJ1-2 | TRBV6-6 | TGTGCCAGCAGTTATTTAGGGCAGGGTAACTATGGCTACACCTTC | CASSYLGQGNYGYTF
many | TRBD1 | TRBJ2-3 | TRBV9 | TGTGCCAGCAGCACCGCGACAGGGAGAACAGATACGCAGTATTTT | CASSTATGRTDTQYF
many | TRBD2 | TRBJ2-7 | TRBV6-2/TRBV6-3 | TGTGCCAGCAGTTACACTAGCGGGGCCTACGAGCAGTACTTC | CASSYTSGAYEQYF